This T cell receptor (beta chain) was retrieved from a study of blood T cell repertoires in COVID-19. Study overall: Collection of acute and convalescent COVID-19 samples took place in the United States, Italy and Spain. PBMCs, B-cell-depleted T cells, or T cells provided the cDNA or gDNA that made up the material.

The CDR3 has 14 amino acids. Trimming removed 1 base at V and 0 bases at J, with 4 bases between. The germline gives CDR1 LGHDT, CDR2 YNNKEL (reference sequence). Per the study methods: Amplification with reference gene primers provided the estimates of nucleated cell counts. The method was immunoSEQ multiplex PCR; TCRdb's version includes in-frame clones alone and lacks a portion of them. The V and J calls and the clone size are those of that table, but D and trimming were determined from the DNA. The profile covers approximately 75,000 clones, with around 83% appearing a single time and about a fifth taken by the ten largest.

The sequence came from a woman in her forties or fifties with acute or convalescent COVID-19. The V and J genes are TRBV3-1 (or the pseudogene TRBV3-2) and TRBJ1-5; no clear D. The sequenced sample consisted of peripheral blood. The CDR3 loop reads CASSQGHSNQPQHF. CDR3 coding DNA: TGTGCCAGCAGCCAAGGTCATAGCAATCAGCCCCAGCATTTT.